Listed below are T cell receptor beta chains from one sample, sequenced in a study of identical twins. TCRdb analysed the 5' RACE reads with MiXCR anew, one entry per CDR3 protein. The table shows 420,000 or so distinct CDR3 sequences, with around 18% occurring only once. Sequencing was carried out using naive T cells sorted from blood. The receptor set was obtained from a man aged 45-65 years in good health. The CDR3 runs from the conserved cysteine through the conserved F or W. Each record gives: CDR3 DNA, CDR3 protein, V gene, clone size, D gene, CDR3 length, J gene. A D gene is named only where the DNA matches it firmly. Some rows mark clone size as missing; the rest say once, few, many or name a class of expanded clone.

CDR3nt: TGTGCCACCAGTGATTTGGACAATGAGCAGTTCTTC; CDR3aa: CATSDLDNEQFF; v_gene: TRBV24-1; abundance: .; d_gene: .; len: 12; j_gene: TRBJ2-1
CDR3nt: TGTGCCAGTAGTATCGGGACAGGGCTTTCAGCCTACGAGCAGTACTTC; CDR3aa: CASSIGTGLSAYEQYF; v_gene: TRBV19; abundance: .; d_gene: TRBD1; len: 16; j_gene: TRBJ2-7
CDR3nt: TGTGCCAGTAGAAAAGGGGGGCCCATGAACACTGAAGCTTTCTTT; CDR3aa: CASRKGGPMNTEAFF; v_gene: TRBV19; abundance: many; d_gene: .; len: 15; j_gene: TRBJ1-1
CDR3nt: TGTGCCAGCAGTCCGAGGGTGTATAGCAATCAGCCCCAGCATTTT; CDR3aa: CASSPRVYSNQPQHF; v_gene: TRBV12-3/TRBV12-4; abundance: many; d_gene: .; len: 15; j_gene: TRBJ1-5
CDR3nt: TGCAGTGCTAGGCCTTGGGCCGCGGGGGATGAGCAGTTCTTC; CDR3aa: CSARPWAAGDEQFF; v_gene: TRBV20-1; abundance: few; d_gene: TRBD2; len: 14; j_gene: TRBJ2-1
CDR3nt: TGCAGTGCTATGGGTGATGAGCAGTTCTTC; CDR3aa: CSAMGDEQFF; v_gene: TRBV20-1; abundance: few; d_gene: .; len: 10; j_gene: TRBJ2-1
CDR3nt: TGTGCCAGCAGCTTGGGGGCCTTCTCCTACGAGCAGTACTTC; CDR3aa: CASSLGAFSYEQYF; v_gene: TRBV5-6; abundance: few; d_gene: .; len: 14; j_gene: TRBJ2-7
CDR3nt: TGTGCTAGCACAGAGGGGAACACTGAAGCTTTCTTT; CDR3aa: CASTEGNTEAFF; v_gene: TRBV7-9; abundance: many; d_gene: .; len: 12; j_gene: TRBJ1-1
CDR3nt: TGCGCCAGCAGCTGGGGGTTCACAGATACGCAGTATTTT; CDR3aa: CASSWGFTDTQYF; v_gene: TRBV5-1; abundance: few; d_gene: .; len: 13; j_gene: TRBJ2-3
CDR3nt: TGTGCCAGCAGTCTTACGTGGACTGAGAACACCGGGGAGCTGTTTTTT; CDR3aa: CASSLTWTENTGELFF; v_gene: TRBV6-1; abundance: few; d_gene: .; len: 16; j_gene: TRBJ2-2
CDR3nt: TGTGCCACGGGCGGGGGGGCGAACACCGGGGAGCTGTTTTTT; CDR3aa: CATGGGANTGELFF; v_gene: TRBV2; abundance: .; d_gene: TRBD2; len: 14; j_gene: TRBJ2-2
CDR3nt: TGCGCCAGCAACCCAATCCAACAGGGGGCGCGGACTGAAGCTTTCTTT; CDR3aa: CASNPIQQGARTEAFF; v_gene: TRBV5-1; abundance: many; d_gene: TRBD1; len: 16; j_gene: TRBJ1-1
CDR3nt: TGTGCCAGCAGTTGTCGGACGAGAGAAACTGAAGCTTTCTTT; CDR3aa: CASSCRTRETEAFF; v_gene: TRBV7-6; abundance: .; d_gene: .; len: 14; j_gene: TRBJ1-1
CDR3nt: TGTGCCAGCAGCTTATACGCCGGGCTAGCGGTCTACGAGCAGTACTTC; CDR3aa: CASSLYAGLAVYEQYF; v_gene: TRBV7-9; abundance: few; d_gene: TRBD2; len: 16; j_gene: TRBJ2-7
CDR3nt: TGTGCCAGCAGCCGGATGACTGCCCGGGTGGCCGGGGAGCTGTTTTTT; CDR3aa: CASSRMTARVAGELFF; v_gene: TRBV7-2; abundance: many; d_gene: .; len: 16; j_gene: TRBJ2-2
CDR3nt: TGTGCCAGCAGCTTGTGGGGGGACACTGAGCAGTTCTTC; CDR3aa: CASSLWGDTEQFF; v_gene: TRBV5-5; abundance: .; d_gene: .; len: 13; j_gene: TRBJ2-1
CDR3nt: TGTGCCAGCAGCTTATGGGCTAGCGGGGCCAAGGAGCAGTACTTC; CDR3aa: CASSLWASGAKEQYF; v_gene: TRBV7-2; abundance: few; d_gene: TRBD2; len: 15; j_gene: TRBJ2-7
CDR3nt: TGTGCCAGCAGCCCTCGGGAGGGCTATGGCTACACCTTC; CDR3aa: CASSPREGYGYTF; v_gene: TRBV4-2; abundance: .; d_gene: .; len: 13; j_gene: TRBJ1-2
CDR3nt: TGTGCCAGCACTAAATCCACAGGGGGCACAAGTCAGCCCCAGCATTTT; CDR3aa: CASTKSTGGTSQPQHF; v_gene: TRBV6-1; abundance: .; d_gene: TRBD1; len: 16; j_gene: TRBJ1-5
CDR3nt: TGCAGCGTGGGACAGGGGATTGCAGATACGCAGTATTTT; CDR3aa: CSVGQGIADTQYF; v_gene: TRBV29-1; abundance: many; d_gene: TRBD1; len: 13; j_gene: TRBJ2-3
CDR3nt: TGTGCCAGCACGTCCTCCCCAACTAACGGCGAGCAGTACTTC; CDR3aa: CASTSSPTNGEQYF; v_gene: TRBV2; abundance: few; d_gene: .; len: 14; j_gene: TRBJ2-7
CDR3nt: TGCAGTGCTAGGACGGCCATAAAGGGCAATGAGCAGTTCTTC; CDR3aa: CSARTAIKGNEQFF; v_gene: TRBV20-1; abundance: .; d_gene: .; len: 14; j_gene: TRBJ2-1
CDR3nt: TGCAGCGTTGTCGATGGTTGGGAGACCCAGTACTTC; CDR3aa: CSVVDGWETQYF; v_gene: TRBV29-1; abundance: many; d_gene: .; len: 12; j_gene: TRBJ2-5
CDR3nt: TGCGCCAGCAAGCTCGGACAGGGGGCTTCCAAAAACATTCAGTACTTC; CDR3aa: CASKLGQGASKNIQYF; v_gene: TRBV5-1; abundance: few; d_gene: TRBD1; len: 16; j_gene: TRBJ2-4
CDR3nt: TGTGCCAGCAGCTACGGAGCACAAGAGACCCAGTACTTC; CDR3aa: CASSYGAQETQYF; v_gene: TRBV11-2; abundance: .; d_gene: .; len: 13; j_gene: TRBJ2-5
CDR3nt: TGCAGCGTCCAAGGTCTTAGAGGGAACACTGAAGCTTTCTTT; CDR3aa: CSVQGLRGNTEAFF; v_gene: TRBV29-1; abundance: many; d_gene: .; len: 14; j_gene: TRBJ1-1
CDR3nt: TGTGCCAGCAGCCCAGAAGGACGAGGTGAGCAGTTCTTC; CDR3aa: CASSPEGRGEQFF; v_gene: TRBV4-2; abundance: few; d_gene: .; len: 13; j_gene: TRBJ2-1
CDR3nt: TGTGCCAGCACCTCCGGGACAGGGGGAACAGATACGCAGTATTTT; CDR3aa: CASTSGTGGTDTQYF; v_gene: TRBV27; abundance: many; d_gene: TRBD1; len: 15; j_gene: TRBJ2-3
CDR3nt: TGCGCCAGCAGCCAAGAAAGGTTACGGGTATCAAGAAACACCATATATTTT; CDR3aa: CASSQERLRVSRNTIYF; v_gene: TRBV4-1; abundance: once; d_gene: .; len: 17; j_gene: TRBJ1-3
CDR3nt: TGTGCCAGCAGATGGGCGGAGTCTGGGGCCAACGTCCTGACTTTC; CDR3aa: CASRWAESGANVLTF; v_gene: TRBV5-5; abundance: few; d_gene: .; len: 15; j_gene: TRBJ2-6
CDR3nt: TGTGCTACTAGCGGGAGGGGCGCCGAGCAGTACTTC; CDR3aa: CATSGRGAEQYF; v_gene: TRBV10-3; abundance: .; d_gene: TRBD2; len: 12; j_gene: TRBJ2-7
CDR3nt: TGCAGTGCTAGAGATCTGGGGGGAGTCAGCTCCTACGAGCAGTACTTC; CDR3aa: CSARDLGGVSSYEQYF; v_gene: TRBV20-1; abundance: many; d_gene: .; len: 16; j_gene: TRBJ2-7
CDR3nt: TGTGCCAGCAGCTTAGTGGGGAGGGGTAGCGAGCAGTACTTC; CDR3aa: CASSLVGRGSEQYF; v_gene: TRBV7-2; abundance: few; d_gene: TRBD2; len: 14; j_gene: TRBJ2-7
CDR3nt: TGTGCCAGCAGCGTAGGGGGGATAGCGGGAGGTGTTGAGCAGTTCTTC; CDR3aa: CASSVGGIAGGVEQFF; v_gene: TRBV9; abundance: few; d_gene: TRBD2; len: 16; j_gene: TRBJ2-1
CDR3nt: TGTGCCAGCCGGTTAACGGGGGGGACTTACGAGCAGTACTTC; CDR3aa: CASRLTGGTYEQYF; v_gene: TRBV11-1; abundance: .; d_gene: TRBD2; len: 14; j_gene: TRBJ2-7
CDR3nt: TGCAGTGCTCTACCGGGCAGGGCGGGAAATTCACCCCTCCACTTT; CDR3aa: CSALPGRAGNSPLHF; v_gene: TRBV20-1; abundance: many; d_gene: .; len: 15; j_gene: TRBJ1-6
CDR3nt: TGTGCCAGTACAGGGGGCTACGAGCAGTACTTC; CDR3aa: CASTGGYEQYF; v_gene: TRBV6-5; abundance: many; d_gene: TRBD1; len: 11; j_gene: TRBJ2-7
CDR3nt: TGTGCCATCAGTGCATTCGCGGGGCTAGCGGGAGAAGATACGCAGTATTTT; CDR3aa: CAISAFAGLAGEDTQYF; v_gene: TRBV10-3; abundance: .; d_gene: TRBD2; len: 17; j_gene: TRBJ2-3
CDR3nt: TGCGCCAGCAGCCAGCCGCGGAGTAACTATGGCTACACCTTC; CDR3aa: CASSQPRSNYGYTF; v_gene: TRBV4-1; abundance: .; d_gene: .; len: 14; j_gene: TRBJ1-2
CDR3nt: TGTGCCAGCAGCAAAGGGGCTAGCGGGAGCTCCTACGAGCAGTACTTC; CDR3aa: CASSKGASGSSYEQYF; v_gene: TRBV21-1; abundance: .; d_gene: .; len: 16; j_gene: TRBJ2-7
CDR3nt: TGCAGTGCTACCCTCCCAGGACGGAGACAAGAGACCCAGTACTTC; CDR3aa: CSATLPGRRQETQYF; v_gene: TRBV20-1; abundance: many; d_gene: .; len: 15; j_gene: TRBJ2-5
CDR3nt: TGTGCCAGCAGTTTTTCAGGGGGCCGCCAGCCCCAGCATTTT; CDR3aa: CASSFSGGRQPQHF; v_gene: TRBV12-3/TRBV12-4; abundance: few; d_gene: TRBD1; len: 14; j_gene: TRBJ1-5
CDR3nt: TGTGCCAGCAGTAAAGGGGTCAGGTACGAGCAGTACTTC; CDR3aa: CASSKGVRYEQYF; v_gene: TRBV12-3/TRBV12-4; abundance: few; d_gene: .; len: 13; j_gene: TRBJ2-7
CDR3nt: TGTGCCAGCCGTCTGAGGAGGGACAGGGCGCACGATGGCTATGGCTACACCTTC; CDR3aa: CASRLRRDRAHDGYGYTF; v_gene: TRBV2; abundance: .; d_gene: TRBD1; len: 18; j_gene: TRBJ1-2
CDR3nt: TGTGCCAGCAGTTTGGGGCTAGCGTTCGCGAACACCGGGGAGCTGTTTTTT; CDR3aa: CASSLGLAFANTGELFF; v_gene: TRBV27; abundance: .; d_gene: .; len: 17; j_gene: TRBJ2-2
CDR3nt: TGCAGTGCTAGTAAGGGACCTCCCTCTGGGGCCAACGTCCTGACTTTC; CDR3aa: CSASKGPPSGANVLTF; v_gene: TRBV20-1; abundance: few; d_gene: .; len: 16; j_gene: TRBJ2-6